The clone carrying this T cell receptor beta chain has a handful of counts. The antigen is not known. A TCRbeta library incorporating unique molecular identifiers was prepared. TCRdb ran MiXCR on the PCR reads and lists one entry per CDR3 protein. Among 550,000 to 800,000 distinct CDR3 sequences, over 10% were seen once, and the ten largest hold 0.79%. The data were obtained in a study of T-cell reconstitution after alpha-beta-depleted transplantation in children. General observations from the study: Surviving recipient T cells and thymic progenitors accounted for the high day-60 TCRbeta diversity observed in some patients. Expanded graft clones numbering several hundred reportedly gave rise to alpha-beta T cells about two months after transplant. At the one-year point after transplant, T-cell counts and TCRbeta diversity were found to come mostly from T cells that had been newly produced.

The V gene's germline CDR1 is DFQATT and CDR2 SNEGSKA (reference sequence). CDR3 length: 13 residues. The trim removed 6 bases at V and 7 bases at J, leaving 6 bases unmatched. Source: PBMCs, taken before TCRalphabeta/CD19-depleted stem cell transplant. The chain employs TRBV20-1 and TRBJ1-6; 7 bases are shared with TRBD1. This receptor was identified in a girl aged 2-10 years with congenital amegakaryocytic thrombocytopenia, due to receive a stem cell transplant. CDR3 loop: CSAIRDRNSPLHF. The DNA for the CDR3 is TGCAGTGCCATCCGGGACAGAAATTCACCCCTCCACTTT.